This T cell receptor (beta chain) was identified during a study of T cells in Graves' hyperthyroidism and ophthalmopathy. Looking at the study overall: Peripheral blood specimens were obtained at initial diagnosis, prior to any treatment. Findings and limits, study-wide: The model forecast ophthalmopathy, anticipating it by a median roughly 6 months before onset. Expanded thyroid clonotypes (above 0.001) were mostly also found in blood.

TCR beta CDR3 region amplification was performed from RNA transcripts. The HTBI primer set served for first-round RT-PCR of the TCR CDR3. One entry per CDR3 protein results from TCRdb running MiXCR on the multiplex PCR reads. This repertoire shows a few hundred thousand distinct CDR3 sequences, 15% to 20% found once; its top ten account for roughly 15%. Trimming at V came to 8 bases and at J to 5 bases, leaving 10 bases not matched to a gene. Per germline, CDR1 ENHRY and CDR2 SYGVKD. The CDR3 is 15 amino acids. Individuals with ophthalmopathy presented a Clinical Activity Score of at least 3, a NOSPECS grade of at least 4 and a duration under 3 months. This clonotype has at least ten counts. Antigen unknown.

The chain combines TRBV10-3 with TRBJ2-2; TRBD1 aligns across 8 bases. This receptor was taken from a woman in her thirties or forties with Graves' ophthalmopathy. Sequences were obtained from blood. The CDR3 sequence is CAISVDRAGTGELFF. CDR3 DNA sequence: TGTGCCATCTCGGTGGACAGGGCGGGGACCGGGGAGCTGTTTTTT.